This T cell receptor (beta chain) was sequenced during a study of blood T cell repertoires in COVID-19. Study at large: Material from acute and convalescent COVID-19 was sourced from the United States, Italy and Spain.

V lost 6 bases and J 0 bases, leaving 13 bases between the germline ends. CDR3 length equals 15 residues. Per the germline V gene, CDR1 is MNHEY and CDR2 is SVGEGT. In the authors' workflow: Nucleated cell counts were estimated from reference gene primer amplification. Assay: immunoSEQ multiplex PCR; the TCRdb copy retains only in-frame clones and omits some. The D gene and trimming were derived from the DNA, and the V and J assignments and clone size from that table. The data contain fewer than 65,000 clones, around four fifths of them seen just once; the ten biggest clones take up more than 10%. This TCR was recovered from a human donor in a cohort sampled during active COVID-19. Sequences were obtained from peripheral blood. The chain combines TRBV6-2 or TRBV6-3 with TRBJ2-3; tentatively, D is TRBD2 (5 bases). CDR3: CASSLGIASTDTQYF. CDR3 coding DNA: TGTGCCAGCAGCCTCGGGATAGCAAGCACAGATACGCAGTATTTT.